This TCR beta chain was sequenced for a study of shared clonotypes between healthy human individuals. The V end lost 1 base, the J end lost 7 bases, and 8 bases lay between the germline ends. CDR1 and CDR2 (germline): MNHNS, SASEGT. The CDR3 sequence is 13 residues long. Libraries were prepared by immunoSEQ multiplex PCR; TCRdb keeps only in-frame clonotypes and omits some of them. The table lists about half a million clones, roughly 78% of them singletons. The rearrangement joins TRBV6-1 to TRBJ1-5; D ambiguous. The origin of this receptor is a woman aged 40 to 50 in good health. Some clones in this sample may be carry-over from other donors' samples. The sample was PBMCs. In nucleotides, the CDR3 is TGTGCCAGCAGTGAAGTCCTGGGCCAGCCCCAGCATTTT. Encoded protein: CASSEVLGQPQHF.